Listed below are T cell receptor beta chains from one sample, sequenced in a study of OX40 agonist ivuxolimab in advanced cancers. Generated by immunoSEQ multiplex PCR, the TCRdb table keeps only in-frame clones and is missing some. This table has about 72,000 clones, over 75% appearing once. The input for sequencing was CD4+ or CD8+ T cells sorted from blood, taken in a trial of the OX40 agonist ivuxolimab. The receptors come from an adult with an advanced solid tumor such as melanoma, head and neck, liver or kidney cancer. CDR3s include the opening cysteine and the closing phenylalanine or tryptophan. Each record gives: D gene, J gene, V gene, clone size, CDR3 protein, CDR3 DNA. A D gene is named only where the DNA matches it firmly. Rows may omit the clone size; those that give it use once, few, many or a size class.

d_call: TRBD2; j_call: TRBJ2-3; v_call: TRBV6-1; clone_size: -; cdr3_aa: CASSARLAGTTDTQYF; cdr3_nt: TGTGCCAGCAGTGCCCGACTAGCGGGAACCACAGATACGCAGTATTTT
d_call: TRBD2; j_call: TRBJ2-7; v_call: TRBV11-3; clone_size: -; cdr3_aa: CASSPRGGHGSYEQYF; cdr3_nt: TGTGCCAGCAGCCCCCGGGGAGGGCATGGGTCCTACGAGCAGTACTTC
d_call: TRBD1; j_call: TRBJ1-6; v_call: TRBV7-9; clone_size: -; cdr3_aa: CASSLGQGTYNSPLHF; cdr3_nt: TGTGCCAGCAGCTTAGGACAGGGGACATATAATTCACCCCTCCACTTT
d_call: TRBD1; j_call: TRBJ1-1; v_call: TRBV29-1; clone_size: -; cdr3_aa: CSVRTGHTEAFF; cdr3_nt: TGCAGCGTTCGGACAGGGCACACTGAAGCTTTCTTT
d_call: -; j_call: TRBJ1-2; v_call: TRBV6-5; clone_size: once; cdr3_aa: CASISVNYGYTF; cdr3_nt: TGTGCCAGCATTAGTGTTAACTATGGCTACACCTTC
d_call: TRBD1; j_call: TRBJ2-7; v_call: TRBV6-5; clone_size: -; cdr3_aa: CASRMTGDSSYEQYF; cdr3_nt: TGTGCCAGCAGAATGACAGGGGACAGCTCCTACGAGCAGTACTTC
d_call: -; j_call: TRBJ1-1; v_call: TRBV6-1; clone_size: -; cdr3_aa: CASSSTGNTEAFF; cdr3_nt: TGTGCCAGCAGTTCGACAGGGAACACTGAAGCTTTCTTT
d_call: TRBD2; j_call: TRBJ2-3; v_call: TRBV5-1; clone_size: few; cdr3_aa: CASSLGLAGSARTDTQYF; cdr3_nt: TGCGCCAGCAGCTTGGGGCTAGCGGGTTCCGCGCGCACAGATACGCAGTATTTT
d_call: -; j_call: TRBJ2-3; v_call: TRBV2; clone_size: -; cdr3_aa: CASSEGRGPTDTQYF; cdr3_nt: TGTGCCAGCAGTGAAGGAAGAGGTCCCACAGATACGCAGTATTTT
d_call: TRBD2; j_call: TRBJ2-7; v_call: TRBV19; clone_size: -; cdr3_aa: CASSMRGPGLAGGLDEQYF; cdr3_nt: TGTGCCAGTAGTATGCGGGGGCCGGGACTAGCGGGAGGGCTGGACGAACAGTACTTC
d_call: TRBD1; j_call: TRBJ1-1; v_call: TRBV18; clone_size: -; cdr3_aa: CASSPKTGVMNTEAFF; cdr3_nt: TGTGCCAGCTCACCGAAGACAGGGGTTATGAACACTGAAGCTTTCTTT
d_call: -; j_call: TRBJ1-3; v_call: TRBV18; clone_size: -; cdr3_aa: CASSYGRGHSGNTIYF; cdr3_nt: TGTGCCAGCTCGTACGGCCGGGGACACTCTGGAAACACCATATATTTT
d_call: -; j_call: TRBJ2-3; v_call: TRBV7-9; clone_size: -; cdr3_aa: CASSLPGAADTQYF; cdr3_nt: TGTGCCAGCAGCTTACCGGGAGCGGCAGATACGCAGTATTTT
d_call: -; j_call: TRBJ1-5; v_call: TRBV11-2; clone_size: few; cdr3_aa: CASSLDEVQPQHF; cdr3_nt: TGTGCCAGCAGCTTAGACGAGGTTCAGCCCCAGCATTTT
d_call: -; j_call: TRBJ2-7; v_call: TRBV10-3; clone_size: -; cdr3_aa: CAISAPEKLYEQYF; cdr3_nt: TGTGCCATCAGTGCCCCCGAAAAACTCTACGAGCAGTACTTC
d_call: TRBD2; j_call: TRBJ2-6; v_call: TRBV2; clone_size: -; cdr3_aa: CASSEGRVQFRSGANVLAF; cdr3_nt: TGTGCCAGCAGTGAGGGGAGGGTGCAGTTCCGCTCTGGGGCCAACGTCCTGGCTTTC
d_call: TRBD1; j_call: TRBJ2-7; v_call: TRBV9; clone_size: -; cdr3_aa: CASSPHRGPYEQYF; cdr3_nt: TGTGCCAGCAGCCCGCACAGGGGTCCCTACGAGCAGTACTTC
d_call: -; j_call: TRBJ1-1; v_call: TRBV21-1; clone_size: -; cdr3_aa: CARRGGRKNTEAFF; cdr3_nt: TGTGCCAGGAGGGGGGGACGGAAGAACACTGAAGCTTTCTTT